The clone carrying this T cell receptor (beta chain) is a singleton in its sample. Its antigen is still unknown. The table came from immunoSEQ multiplex PCR; TCRdb's copy has only in-frame clones and leaves some out. This table holds about 150,000 clones, more than 75% found once. The data derive from a study of T cell responses to AZD1222 COVID-19 vaccine. Study observations and caveats: Repertoires in all cases were sampled only once the peak T cell response had passed.

Trimming removed 7 bases at V and 0 bases at J, with 16 bases between. CDR1 and CDR2 from the germline V gene are LNHDA and SQIVND (reference sequence). The CDR3 runs to 16 residues. V gene TRBV19 combines with J gene TRBJ1-3; D is undetermined. The sequences come from peripheral blood, collected on day 0 of AZD1222 vaccination. This TCR was recovered from an adult in good health. The chain's CDR3 is CASTSKQTYSGNTIYF. The DNA of the CDR3 is TGTGCCAGTACCTCCAAACAGACCTACTCTGGAAACACCATATATTTT.